Many counts were recorded for the clone carrying this TCR beta chain. No antigen is known for it. Original processing methods: Clinicopathological groups supplied CDR3 differences that were used to build a distant-metastasis classifier for papillary thyroid cancer. Using MiXCR, TCRdb reanalyzed the PCR reads. TCRdb, rather than the study authors, made the V and J calls. The sample consists of under 95,000 clones, roughly 12% of them appearing once. Thyroid surgery was preceded by no treatment in any patient. This sample is drawn from a study of metastatic and nonmetastatic thyroid tumors. The CDR3 runs to 14 residues. V was shortened by 10 bases and J by 7 bases, with 19 bases between the two germline ends. CDR1 and CDR2 (germline): SNHLY, FYNNEI. Overall study findings and caveats: Patients with malignant thyroid tumors reportedly had significantly higher TCR beta diversity than those with benign nodules, in blood and tumor.

The specimen sequenced was blood. The chain recombines TRBV2 with TRBJ2-2; D not certain. The sequence came from a female donor with papillary thyroid cancer or a benign thyroid nodule (not recorded which). Some clones in this sample may be carry-over from other donors' samples. CDR3 coding DNA: TGTGCCACCAGCCCTTATATAGCAGGCGGGGAGCTGTTTTTT. Residues: CATSPYIAGGELFF.